A selection of T cell receptor beta chains follows, all from one sample in a study of CD4 T cells in relation to SARS-CoV-2 and coronaviruses. Their antigens are not known. Data came from immunoSEQ multiplex PCR; TCRdb stores just in-frame clones and leaves some out. The sample records about 27,000 clones, 73% being singletons. Specimen: CD4+ T cells from PBMCs, cultured in vitro. Receptor source: a human donor in good health. Each CDR3 is given with its conserved first and last residue. A D gene is named only where the DNA matches it firmly. Not all rows give a size; the values are once, few, many and, for expanded clones, a class.

.	TRBV6-1	TRBJ2-7	.	TGTGCCAGCAGTGAACAGTATGGTCGGAGCTCCTACGAGCAGTACTTC	CASSEQYGRSSYEQYF
.	TRBV11-3	TRBJ2-7	TRBD2	TGTGCCAGCAGCTTAGATAGTGGGAGCGGGGGACAAGGGGGCGAGCAGTACTTC	CASSLDSGSGGQGGEQYF
once	TRBV6-2/TRBV6-3	TRBJ2-3	.	TGTGCCAGCAGTTACTCGCAGGACACAGATACGCAGTATTTT	CASSYSQDTDTQYF
.	TRBV5-1	TRBJ2-2	.	TGCGCCAGCAGCTTCAGCGGGGAGCTGTTTTTT	CASSFSGELFF
.	TRBV5-4	TRBJ1-1	.	TGTGCCAGCAGCGGTGCAGGAGGGTCTGAAGCTTTCTTT	CASSGAGGSEAFF
.	TRBV19	TRBJ2-7	TRBD1	TGTGCCAGTAGTAAGGGGACAGGTTCCTACGAGCAGTACTTC	CASSKGTGSYEQYF
.	TRBV30	TRBJ1-5	.	TGTGCCTGGAGTGGCCCGGGGGTGGGCAATCAGCCCCAGCATTTT	CAWSGPGVGNQPQHF
.	TRBV7-2	TRBJ2-5	TRBD2	TGTGCCAGCAGTCAAAACCGGGGGGACCAAGAGACCCAGTACTTC	CASSQNRGDQETQYF
once	TRBV27	TRBJ1-1	.	TGTGCCAGCAGTTTAAGGAGCGGGGGGCGCCGGGACACTGAAGCTTTCTTT	CASSLRSGGRRDTEAFF
once	TRBV11-3	TRBJ2-1	TRBD2	TGTGCCAGCAGCCTGACTAGCGGAGCTTACAATGAGCAGTTCTTC	CASSLTSGAYNEQFF
.	TRBV3-1/TRBV3-2	TRBJ1-4	.	TGTGCCAGCAGCCATCAGGAAAAACTGTTTTTT	CASSHQEKLFF
.	TRBV2	TRBJ1-5	.	TGTGCCAGCAGCTTCGGGGAGGGCCAGCCCCAGCATTTT	CASSFGEGQPQHF
.	TRBV4-3	TRBJ2-7	.	TGCGCCAGCAGCCAATCCTACGGGACAAAAACTTTCTACGAGCAGTACTTC	CASSQSYGTKTFYEQYF
.	TRBV10-3	TRBJ2-2	TRBD2	TGTGCCATCAGTGCAGGACTAGCGGGGGGGCCCCACCCCGGGGAGCTGTTTTTT	CAISAGLAGGPHPGELFF